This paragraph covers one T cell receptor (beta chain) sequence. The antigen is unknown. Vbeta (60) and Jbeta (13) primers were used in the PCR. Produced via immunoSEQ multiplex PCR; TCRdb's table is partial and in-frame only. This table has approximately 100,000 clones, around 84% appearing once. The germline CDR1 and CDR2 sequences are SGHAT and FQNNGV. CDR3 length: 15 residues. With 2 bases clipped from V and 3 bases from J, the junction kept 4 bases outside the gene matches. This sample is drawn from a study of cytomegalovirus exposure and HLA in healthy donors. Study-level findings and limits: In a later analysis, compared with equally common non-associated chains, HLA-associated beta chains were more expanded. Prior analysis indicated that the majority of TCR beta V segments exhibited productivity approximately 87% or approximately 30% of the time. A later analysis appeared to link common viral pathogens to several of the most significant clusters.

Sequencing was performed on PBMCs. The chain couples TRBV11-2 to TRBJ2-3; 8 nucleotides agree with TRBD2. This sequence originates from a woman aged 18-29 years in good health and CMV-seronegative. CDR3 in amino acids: CASSLTSGYTDTQYF. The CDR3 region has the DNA TGTGCCAGCAGCTTAACTAGCGGTTATACAGATACGCAGTATTTT.